Included here is one TCR beta chain sequence, with context. Antigen: not known. These data come from a study of T cells in localized non-small cell lung cancer. The trim removed 5 bases at V and 6 bases at J, leaving 7 bases unmatched. Germline V gene data show CDR1 as SGHTA and CDR2 as FQGTGA. The CDR3 contains 15 residues. Libraries were prepared by immunoSEQ multiplex PCR; TCRdb keeps only in-frame clonotypes and omits some of them. The top ten clones hold 5.5% to 6.5% of a sample with roughly 25,000 clones, approximately 87% of them seen once. Overall study findings and caveats: Tumor showed lower T cell clonality than uninvolved adjacent lung, where it was highest. Adjacent lung tissue had a median about 57 of the top 100 clones found in the tumor. An association was observed between higher blood T cell density and longer overall survival.

This receptor was taken from a man aged 35-69 years with stage II lung adenocarcinoma. Sequences were derived from PBMCs, sampled before any cancer treatment. The chain couples TRBV7-3 to TRBJ2-1; 10 bases line up with TRBD1. The CDR3 DNA follows: TGTGCCAGCAGCCCCCGGGACAGGGGCCGCAATGAGCAGTTCTTC. This sequence encodes CASSPRDRGRNEQFF.